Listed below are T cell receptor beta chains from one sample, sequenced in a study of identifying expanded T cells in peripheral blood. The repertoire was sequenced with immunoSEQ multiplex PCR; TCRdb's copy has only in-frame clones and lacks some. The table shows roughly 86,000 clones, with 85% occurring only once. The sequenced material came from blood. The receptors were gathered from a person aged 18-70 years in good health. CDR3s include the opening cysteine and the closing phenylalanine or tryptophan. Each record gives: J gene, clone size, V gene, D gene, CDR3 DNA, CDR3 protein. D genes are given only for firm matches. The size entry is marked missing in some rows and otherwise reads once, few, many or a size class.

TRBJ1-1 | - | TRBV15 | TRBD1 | TGTGCCACCAGCAGCGGGACAGGGGGCTACACTGAAGCTTTCTTT | CATSSGTGGYTEAFF
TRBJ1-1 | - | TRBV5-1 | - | TGCGCCAGCAGCTTGGCCGCGAACACTGAAGCTTTCTTT | CASSLAANTEAFF
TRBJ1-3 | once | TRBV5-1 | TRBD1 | TGCGCCAGCAGTCAGGGGGAGATTGGAAACACCATATATTTT | CASSQGEIGNTIYF
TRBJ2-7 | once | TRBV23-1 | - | TGCGCCAGCAGTCAATCGGCAAACGCCTCACCCTACGAGCAGTACTTC | CASSQSANASPYEQYF
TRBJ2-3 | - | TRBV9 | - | TGTGCCAGCAGCCCCGGGACTCCTCGGCAGTATTTT | CASSPGTPRQYF
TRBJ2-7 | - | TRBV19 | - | TGTGCCAGTGGACAGACTGGGCCCTACGAGCAGTACTTC | CASGQTGPYEQYF
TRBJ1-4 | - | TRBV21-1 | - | TGTGCCAGCAGCAAATATTCGTTCGGGACAGGGAAGATCCATGAAAAACTGTTTTTT | CASSKYSFGTGKIHEKLFF
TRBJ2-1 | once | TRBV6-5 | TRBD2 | TGTGCCAGCACCCCGGGGGGTGATGAGCAGTTCTTC | CASTPGGDEQFF
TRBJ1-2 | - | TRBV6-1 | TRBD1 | TGTGCCAGCAGTGACCGGGACAGGGATGGCTACACCTTC | CASSDRDRDGYTF
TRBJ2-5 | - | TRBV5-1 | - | TGCGCCAGCAGCTTCCGGGGCGGCGAAGAGACCCAGTACTTC | CASSFRGGEETQYF